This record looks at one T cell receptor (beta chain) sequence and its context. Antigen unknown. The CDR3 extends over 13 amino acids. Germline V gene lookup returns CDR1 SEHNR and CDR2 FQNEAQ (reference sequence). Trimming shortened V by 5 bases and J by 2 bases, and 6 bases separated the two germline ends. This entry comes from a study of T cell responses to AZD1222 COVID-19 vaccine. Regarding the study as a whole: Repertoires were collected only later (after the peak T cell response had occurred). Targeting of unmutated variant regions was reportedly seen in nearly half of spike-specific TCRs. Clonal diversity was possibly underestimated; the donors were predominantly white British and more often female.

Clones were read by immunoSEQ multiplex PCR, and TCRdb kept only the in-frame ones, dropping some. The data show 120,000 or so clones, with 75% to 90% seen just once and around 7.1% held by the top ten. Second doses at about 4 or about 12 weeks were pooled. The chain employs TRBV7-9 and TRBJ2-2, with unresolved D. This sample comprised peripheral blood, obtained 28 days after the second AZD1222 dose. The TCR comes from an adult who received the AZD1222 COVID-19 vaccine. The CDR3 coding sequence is TGTGCCAGCAGCAGAACTAACACCGGGGAGCTGTTTTTT. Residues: CASSRTNTGELFF.